The entry that follows covers one T cell receptor beta chain sequence. Its antigen is currently unknown. V lost 4 bases and J lost 1; bases outside the gene matches: 3. The CDR3 length is 16 residues. Germline V gives CDR1 MNHEY, CDR2 SVGEGT. The sample comes from a study of T cell repertoires in cytomegalovirus infection. The wider study: Both a matching HLA type and CMV infection were indicated by public TCR beta signatures. Whole-study findings and limits: The study found HLA-C-restricted CMV-specific TCR beta clonotypes dominating the ex vivo response. Cumulated frequencies of public TCR beta families served to identify carriers of CMV plus the relevant HLA.

TCRdb re-called the reads through MiXCR, storing one row per CDR3 protein. There are hundreds of thousands of distinct CDR3 sequences in the sample; 15% to 20% occur only once, and approximately 10% lies in the top ten. Input material: PBMCs. The chain uses TRBV6-2 or TRBV6-3 and TRBJ2-1; TRBD2 agrees at 11 bases. The receptor's source is a human donor in good health (CMV status not recorded). Some clones in this sample may be carry-over from other donors' samples. The chain's CDR3 is CASSLWTSGSYNEQFF. In DNA, the CDR3 is TGTGCCAGCAGTTTATGGACTAGCGGGTCCTACAATGAGCAGTTCTTC.